Following are 4 T cell receptor beta chains from one sample sequenced in a study of vaccination and CD4 T cells after COVID-19. No cognate antigen is known for these TCRs. Treatment denoted: approximately 9-day PBMC culture with coronavirus spike peptide pools or control peptides (ViraFEST assay). An Oncomine TCR Beta short-read assay was used to sequence the DNA from cultured CD4+ T cells. MiXCR was run by TCRdb on the PCR reads, yielding one entry per CDR3 protein. The sample yields 9,000 to 10,000 distinct CDR3 sequences, 45% seen once. Sequencing used CD4+ T cells from blood, cultured in vitro. All receptors come from a human donor who had recovered from COVID-19.

V and J are TRBV2 and TRBJ1-5; TRBD1 is a possible D gene (5 bases). V was cut by 3 bases and J by 10 bases, with 16 bases left in between. From germline, CDR1 is SNHLY and CDR2 FYNNEI. The CDR3 is made up of 14 amino acids. Written as DNA, the CDR3 is TGTGCCAGCAGTGATTGGGACGGTTTTGAACCCCAGCATTTT. Translation: CASSDWDGFEPQHF.

The rearrangement links TRBV6-1 to TRBJ2-1; perhaps TRBD1 as D (5 bases). The CDR3 is 11 residues long. The ends were cut back, 10 bases at V and 7 bases at J, with 11 bases in the middle. Germline V lookup: CDR1 MNHNS, CDR2 SASEGT. This chain's CDR3 is CATSGKNEQFF. The CDR3 DNA follows: TGTGCCACCTCAGGGAAAAATGAGCAGTTCTTC.

V gene TRBV9 combines with J gene TRBJ1-3, with TRBD1 matching over 11 bases. The CDR3 contains 17 residues. J was trimmed by 7 bases and V by 2 bases; bases with no gene match: 11. Germline V gives CDR1 SGDLS, CDR2 YYNGEE. The CDR3 loop reads CASSVRSSGQGGNTIYF. CDR3 sequence (DNA): TGTGCCAGCAGCGTCCGCAGCTCGGGACAGGGGGGGAACACCATATATTTT.

This chain connects TRBV29-1 to TRBJ1-2; 8 bases align to TRBD1. Germline CDR1 and CDR2: SQVTM and ANQGSEA. CDR3 length: 14 residues. V was pared by 6 bases and J by 0 bases, with 6 bases of the junction left unmatched. The CDR3 region has the DNA TGCAGCGTATGGACAGGGATAACTAACTATGGCTACACCTTC. The encoded protein is CSVWTGITNYGYTF.